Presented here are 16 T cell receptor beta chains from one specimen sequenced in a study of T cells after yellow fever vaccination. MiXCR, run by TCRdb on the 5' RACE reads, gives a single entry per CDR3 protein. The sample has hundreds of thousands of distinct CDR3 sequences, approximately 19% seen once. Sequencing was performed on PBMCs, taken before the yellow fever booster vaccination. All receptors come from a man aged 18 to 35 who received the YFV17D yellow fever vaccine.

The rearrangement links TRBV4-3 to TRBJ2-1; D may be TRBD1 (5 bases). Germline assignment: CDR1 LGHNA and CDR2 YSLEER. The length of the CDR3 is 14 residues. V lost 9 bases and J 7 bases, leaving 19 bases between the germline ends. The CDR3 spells CASSTDYKGNEQFF. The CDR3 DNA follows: TGCGCCAGTTCGACGGATTACAAGGGGAATGAGCAGTTCTTC.

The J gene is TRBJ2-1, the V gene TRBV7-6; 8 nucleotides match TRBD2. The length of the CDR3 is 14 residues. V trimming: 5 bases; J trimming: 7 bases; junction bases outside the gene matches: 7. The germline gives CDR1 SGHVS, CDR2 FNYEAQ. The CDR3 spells CASSPIAGRNEQFF. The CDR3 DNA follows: TGTGCCAGCAGCCCCATAGCGGGGCGAAATGAGCAGTTCTTC.

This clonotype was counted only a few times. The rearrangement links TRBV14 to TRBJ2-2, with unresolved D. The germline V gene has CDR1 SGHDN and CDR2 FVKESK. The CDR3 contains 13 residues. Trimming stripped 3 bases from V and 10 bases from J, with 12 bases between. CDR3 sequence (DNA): TGTGCCAGCAGCCAGTTAGACCCCGAGGAGCTGTTTTTT. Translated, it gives CASSQLDPEELFF.

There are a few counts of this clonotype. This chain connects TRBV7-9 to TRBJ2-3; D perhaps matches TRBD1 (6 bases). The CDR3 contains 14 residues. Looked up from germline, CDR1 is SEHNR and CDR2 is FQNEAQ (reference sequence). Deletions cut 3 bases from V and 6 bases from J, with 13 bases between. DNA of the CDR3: TGTGCCAGCAGCTTCTCAGGGGTAGTGGATACGCAGTATTTT. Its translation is CASSFSGVVDTQYF. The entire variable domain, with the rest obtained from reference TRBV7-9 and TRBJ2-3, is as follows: DTGVSQNPRHKITKRGQNVTFRCDPISEHNRLYWYRQTLGQGPEFLTYFQNEAQLEKSRLLSDRFSAERPKGSFSTLEIQRTEQGDSAMYLCASSFSGVVDTQYFGPGTRLTVL.

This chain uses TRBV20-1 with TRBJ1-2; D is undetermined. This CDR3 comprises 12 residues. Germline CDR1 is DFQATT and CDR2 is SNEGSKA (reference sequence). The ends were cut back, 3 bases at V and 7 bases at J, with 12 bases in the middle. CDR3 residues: CSASPRGFGYTF. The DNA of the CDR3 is TGCAGTGCTAGCCCCCGTGGATTTGGCTACACCTTC.

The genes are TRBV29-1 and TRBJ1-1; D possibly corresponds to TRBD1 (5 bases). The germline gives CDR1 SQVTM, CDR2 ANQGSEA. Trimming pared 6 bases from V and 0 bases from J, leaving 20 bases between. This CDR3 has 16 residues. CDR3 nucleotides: TGCAGCGTAGTAGGCTCCGTAGGGGCCATGAACACTGAAGCTTTCTTT. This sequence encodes CSVVGSVGAMNTEAFF.

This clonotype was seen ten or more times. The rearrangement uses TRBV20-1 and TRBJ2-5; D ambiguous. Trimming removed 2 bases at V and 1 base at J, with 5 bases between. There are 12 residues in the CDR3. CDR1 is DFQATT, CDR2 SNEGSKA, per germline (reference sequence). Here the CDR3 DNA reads TGCAGTGCTAGATTTGGCCAAGAGACCCAGTACTTC. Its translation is CSARFGQETQYF.

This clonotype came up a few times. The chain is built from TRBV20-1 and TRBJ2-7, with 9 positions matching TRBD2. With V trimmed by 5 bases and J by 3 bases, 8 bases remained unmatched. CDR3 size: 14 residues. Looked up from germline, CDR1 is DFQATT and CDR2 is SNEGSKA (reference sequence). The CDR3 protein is CSAWRGGRDYEQYF. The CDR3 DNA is TGCAGTGCTTGGCGGGGGGGCCGGGACTACGAGCAGTACTTC.

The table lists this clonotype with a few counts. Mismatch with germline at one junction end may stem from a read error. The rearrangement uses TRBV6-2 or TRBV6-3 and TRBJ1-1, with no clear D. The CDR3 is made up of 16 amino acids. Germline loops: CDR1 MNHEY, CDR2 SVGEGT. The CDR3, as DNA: TGTGCCAGCAGTTACTACCTCGCGGCGGGTAACACTGAAGCTTTTTTT. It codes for CASSYYLAAGNTEAFF.

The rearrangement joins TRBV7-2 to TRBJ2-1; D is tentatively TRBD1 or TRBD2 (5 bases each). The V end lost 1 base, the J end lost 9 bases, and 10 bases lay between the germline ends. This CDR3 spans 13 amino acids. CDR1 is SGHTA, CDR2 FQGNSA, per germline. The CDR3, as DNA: TGTGCCAGCAGCTTAGGGGGGTGGTCTGAGCAGTTCTTC. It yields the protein CASSLGGWSEQFF.

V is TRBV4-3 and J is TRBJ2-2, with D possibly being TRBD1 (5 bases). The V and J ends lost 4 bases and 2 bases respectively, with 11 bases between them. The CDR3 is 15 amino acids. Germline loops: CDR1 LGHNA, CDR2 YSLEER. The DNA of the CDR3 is TGCGCCAGCAGCCCCCGACAGTTAAACACCGGGGAGCTGTTTTTT. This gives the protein CASSPRQLNTGELFF.

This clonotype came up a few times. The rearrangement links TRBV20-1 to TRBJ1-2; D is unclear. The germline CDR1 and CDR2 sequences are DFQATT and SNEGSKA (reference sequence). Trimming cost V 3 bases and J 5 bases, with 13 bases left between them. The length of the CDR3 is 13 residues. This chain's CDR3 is CSASPLRRYGYTF. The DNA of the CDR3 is TGCAGTGCTAGCCCCCTTAGGCGATATGGCTACACCTTC.

The CDR3 loop reads CASSLDRQRGYTF. Written as DNA, the CDR3 is TGTGCCAGCAGCTTAGATCGTCAACGTGGCTACACCTTC. The chain employs TRBV11-2 and TRBJ1-2; D is unresolved. CDR3 length equals 13 residues. Looked up from germline, CDR1 is SGHAT and CDR2 is FQNNGV. The ends were cut back, 0 bases at V and 7 bases at J, with 9 bases in the middle. Complete variable domain (other parts from reference TRBV11-2 and TRBJ1-2): EAGVAQSPRYKIIEKRQSVAFWCNPISGHATLYWYQQILGQGPKLLIQFQNNGVVDDSQLPKDRFSAERLKGVDSTLKIQPAKLEDSAVYLCASSLDRQRGYTFGSGTRLTVV.

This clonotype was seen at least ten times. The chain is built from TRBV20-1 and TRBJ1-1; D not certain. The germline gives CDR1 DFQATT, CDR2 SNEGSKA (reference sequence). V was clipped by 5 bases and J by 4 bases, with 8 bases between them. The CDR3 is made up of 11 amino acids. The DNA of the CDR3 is TGCAGTGCTCAGATAAGCACTGAAGCTTTCTTT. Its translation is CSAQISTEAFF.

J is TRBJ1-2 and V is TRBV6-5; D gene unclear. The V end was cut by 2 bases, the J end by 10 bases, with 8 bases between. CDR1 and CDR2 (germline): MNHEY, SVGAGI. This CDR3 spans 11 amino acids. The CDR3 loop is CASSYMRVYTF. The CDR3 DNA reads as TGTGCCAGCAGTTACATGAGGGTCTACACCTTC.

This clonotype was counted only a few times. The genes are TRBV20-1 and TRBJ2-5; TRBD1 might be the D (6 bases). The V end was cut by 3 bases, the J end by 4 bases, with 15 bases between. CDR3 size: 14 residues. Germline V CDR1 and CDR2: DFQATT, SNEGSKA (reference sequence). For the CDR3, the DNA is TGCAGTGCTAGGTGGGGCCAGGGGCCAGAGACCCAGTACTTC. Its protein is CSARWGQGPETQYF.